The sequence of this TCR beta chain was determined in a study of T cell responses to AZD1222 COVID-19 vaccine (dated by TCRdb to about 2021). Looking at the study overall: TCR sequencing covered roughly 230 trial participants: nearly 210 given two doses of AZD1222 and approximately 26 given two doses of MenACWY control vaccine. Trial participants were enrolled by age into subgroups of 18-55, 56-69 and 70-plus years, and 148, 28 and 57 TCR-sequenced participants, respectively, were included in these subgroups.

As concerns this clone: Its recognized antigen is unknown. No base qualities exist here, and no much larger clone lies one base off it.

What the work shows at the level of the full study, not this receptor alone: Reportedly, close to half of the unique spike-specific TCRs recognized epitopes lying outside the regions that are mutated in the B.1.351 and B.1.1.7 variants. Spike-specific TCR breadth and depth rose significantly after two AZD1222 doses compared with day 0 and with MenACWY recipients. Because no day 14 peak-response samples were available, the repertoires could be characterized only after the peak T cell response. CD4 TCRs associated with the vaccine covered the entire spike protein, and the dominant responses were in regions 160-218 and 743-854. Conclusions about previously exposed vaccinees were limited because only five to seven AZD1222 recipients were SARS-CoV-2 seropositive at baseline. Most participants were white British and females outnumbered males, and the authors suggested that clonal diversity may have been underestimated. In the small 56-69-year group, the increase in depth fell short of significance, most likely because of low power.

The sample's time point label, decoded: about 28 days (+/-7) after the second vaccine dose. AZD1222 recipients whose second dose came at about 4 weeks and those whose second dose came at about 12 weeks were combined into one group, since spike-specific TCR depth and breadth did not differ between the two schedules. The vaccinee samples were drawn from two UK trials, COV001 and COV002, one of which was a single-blind randomized controlled phase 2/3 trial testing AZD1222 (ChAdOx1 nCoV-19) in healthy adults. For TCRbeta chain sequencing, PBMC samples were collected from trial participants at day 0 and at day 28 after the second dose. The CDR3 regions of human TCRbeta chains were subjected to immunosequencing. As for the authors' bioinformatics: Repertoire TCRs were matched against a reference library of SARS-CoV-2-specific TCRs generated with the MIRA antigen-specificity platform. Breadth was defined as the fraction of unique TCRs that were SARS-CoV-2-associated, and depth was defined as the fraction of total T cells that were SARS-CoV-2-associated. Using the MIRA data, every spike-specific TCR was mapped to the spike region that the TCR reacted to and assigned to either a CD4 or a CD8 class. Log10-transformed breadth and depth values were compared by one-way ANOVA with Sidak's multiple comparisons tests. Sourced from immuneACCESS, this table was stored by TCRdb with only in-frame sequences that have V and J called. A share of the clones is absent; for the studies checked, an unresolved V gene accounts for under half, and the remainder has no known explanation. V, J and clone size were drawn from that table, and D and trimming were deduced from the DNA. This sample lists over 95,000 clones; around 85% were detected once. Jointly, the top ten make up around 14% of the sample.

CDR1 and CDR2, looked up from the germline V gene, are KGHDR and SFDVKD. Trimming removed 3 bases from V and 0 bases from J; the gene matches leave 14 bases unexplained. From the cysteine through the phenylalanine, the CDR3 covers 21 amino acids. Only the CDR3 DNA stays, 63 bases, in frame from base 1. The sample here was peripheral blood, taken 28 days after the second AZD1222 dose. The chain links TRBV24-1 with TRBJ1-5; a stretch of 12 junction bases matches TRBD1. The receptor was isolated from an adult who received the AZD1222 COVID-19 vaccine. The CDR3 protein: CATSDLPAGQGAHVSNQPQHF. The nucleotide sequence reads as follows: TGTGCCACCAGTGATCTACCCGCGGGACAGGGGGCCCACGTTAGCAATCAGCCCCAGCATTTT.